The entry below gives a single TCR beta chain sequence along with its context. CDR1 is SEHNR and CDR2 is FQNEAQ in the germline V gene (reference sequence). The CDR3 is made up of 12 amino acids. The germline V and J ends were trimmed by 3 bases and 2 bases, with 5 bases remaining between them. Original handling: Cell counts per sample came from amplifying reference gene primers. Method: immunoSEQ multiplex PCR; TCRdb's copy keeps in-frame clones and lacks some. The DNA was the basis for D and trimming; V, J and clone size are from that table. The profile shows about 100,000 clones, about nine tenths of them singletons. This sample was included in a study of blood T cell repertoires in COVID-19. Looking at the study overall: Acute and convalescent COVID-19 samples came from the United States, Italy and Spain. Sources were T cells, B-cell-depleted T cells, or PBMCs; the material itself was cDNA or gDNA.

V gene TRBV7-9 combines with J gene TRBJ2-7, with D possibly TRBD2 on 5 matching bases. This clonotype originated in a man in his fifties or sixties with acute or convalescent COVID-19. Sequenced: peripheral blood. CDR3 sequence (DNA): TGTGCCAGCAGCTTGGGAGCCTACGAGCAGTACTTC. Amino acid sequence: CASSLGAYEQYF. Together with reference TRBV7-9 and TRBJ2-7, the CDR3 gives the full variable domain: DTGVSQNPRHKITKRGQNVTFRCDPISEHNRLYWYRQTLGQGPEFLTYFQNEAQLEKSRLLSDRFSAERPKGSFSTLEIQRTEQGDSAMYLCASSLGAYEQYFGPGTRLTVT.